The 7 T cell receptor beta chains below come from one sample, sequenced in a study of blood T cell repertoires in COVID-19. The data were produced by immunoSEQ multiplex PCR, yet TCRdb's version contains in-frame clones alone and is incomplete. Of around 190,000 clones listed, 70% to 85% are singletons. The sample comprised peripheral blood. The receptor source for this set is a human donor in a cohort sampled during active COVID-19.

CDR3 loop: CASSLEASGVGEQYF. In nucleotides, the CDR3 is TGTGCCAGCAGCTTGGAGGCTAGCGGGGTTGGCGAGCAGTACTTC. The V and J genes are TRBV5-5 and TRBJ2-7, with 9 bases matching TRBD2. V dropped 0 bases and J dropped 6; count of bases not matched to a gene: 7. The CDR3 runs to 15 residues. Germline CDR1 and CDR2: SGHKS and YYEKEE (reference sequence).

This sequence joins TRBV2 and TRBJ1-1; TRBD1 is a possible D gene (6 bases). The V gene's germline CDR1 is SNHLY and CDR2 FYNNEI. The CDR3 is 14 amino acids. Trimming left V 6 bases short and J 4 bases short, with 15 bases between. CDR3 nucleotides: TGTGCCAGCAGCATTAAAGACAGGACCACTGAAGCTTTCTTT. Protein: CASSIKDRTTEAFF.

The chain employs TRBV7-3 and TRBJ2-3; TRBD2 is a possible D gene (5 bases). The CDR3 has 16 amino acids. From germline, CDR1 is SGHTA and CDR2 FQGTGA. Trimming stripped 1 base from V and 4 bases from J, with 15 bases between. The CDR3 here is CASSLSGLPGADTQYF. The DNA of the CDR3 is TGTGCCAGCAGCTTAAGTGGACTCCCGGGCGCAGATACGCAGTATTTT.

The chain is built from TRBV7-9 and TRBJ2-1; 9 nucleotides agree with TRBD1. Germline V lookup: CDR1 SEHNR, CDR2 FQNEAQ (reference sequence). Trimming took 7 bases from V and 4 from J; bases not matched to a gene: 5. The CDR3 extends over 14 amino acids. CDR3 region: CASNPDRGYNEQFF. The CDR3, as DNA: TGTGCCAGCAACCCGGACAGGGGATACAATGAGCAGTTCTTC.

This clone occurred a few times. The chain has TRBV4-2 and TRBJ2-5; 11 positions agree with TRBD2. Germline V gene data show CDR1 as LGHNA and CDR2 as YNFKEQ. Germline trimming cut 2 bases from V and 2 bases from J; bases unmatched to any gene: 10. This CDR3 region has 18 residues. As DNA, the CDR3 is TGTGCCAGCAGCCAATCGGTTCTAGCGGGGGGATGGCAAGAGACCCAGTACTTC. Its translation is CASSQSVLAGGWQETQYF.

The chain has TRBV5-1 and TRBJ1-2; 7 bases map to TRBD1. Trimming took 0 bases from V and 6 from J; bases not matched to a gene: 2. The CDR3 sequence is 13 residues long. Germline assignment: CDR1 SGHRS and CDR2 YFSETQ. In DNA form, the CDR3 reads TGCGCCAGCAGCTTGGGACAGGGAAATGGCTACACCTTC. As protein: CASSLGQGNGYTF.

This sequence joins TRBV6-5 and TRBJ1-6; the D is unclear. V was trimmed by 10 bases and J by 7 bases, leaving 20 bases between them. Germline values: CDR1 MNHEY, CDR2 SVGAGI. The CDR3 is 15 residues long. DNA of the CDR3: TGTGCCATCCCCCTGGGAGACCCTCTAAATTCACCCCTCCACTTT. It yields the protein CAIPLGDPLNSPLHF.